A single sample gave rise to the 26 T cell receptor beta chains below, sequenced in a study of cytomegalovirus exposure and HLA in healthy donors. This PCR relied on a set of 60 Vbeta primers and 13 Jbeta primers. Libraries were prepared by immunoSEQ multiplex PCR; TCRdb keeps only in-frame clonotypes and omits some of them. The sample comprises 190,000 or so clones, approximately 85% of which are singletons, and around 6% rests with the top ten. Sequences were obtained from PBMCs. These receptors originate from a woman aged 45-59 years in good health and CMV-seropositive.

The genes are TRBV19 and TRBJ1-4, with 8 bases identical to TRBD1. The CDR3 consists of 12 residues. CDR1 is LNHDA, CDR2 SQIVND, per germline (reference sequence). Unmatched junction bases numbered 2, after V lost 6 bases and J lost 8 bases. CDR3 amino acids: CASSGQGEKLFF. The CDR3 nucleotides are TGTGCCAGTAGCGGACAGGGAGAAAAACTGTTTTTT.

The V gene is TRBV5-1, the J gene TRBJ2-7; 10 nucleotides align to TRBD1. The germline CDR1 and CDR2 sequences are SGHRS and YFSETQ. The CDR3 runs 16 residues. Trimming at V came to 3 bases and at J to 2 bases, leaving 8 bases not matched to a gene. The CDR3 protein is CASSYGGQGKTYEQYF. For the CDR3, the DNA is TGCGCCAGCAGCTACGGGGGACAGGGGAAGACCTACGAGCAGTACTTC.

This clone was observed once. V is TRBV28 and J is TRBJ2-5; 9 bases match TRBD1. The DNA end lines up better with TRBJ2-7; the J call may be wrong. The germline V gene has CDR1 MDHEN and CDR2 SYDVKM. The CDR3 covers 14 residues. CDR3 bases: TGTGCCAGCAGTTTAGGGGACAGGGTCGACGAGCAGTACTTC. This sequence encodes CASSLGDRVDEQYF.

This clone was found a few times. The V gene is TRBV2, the J gene TRBJ2-5, with a possible D match to TRBD2 (5 bases). V lost 7 bases and J lost 4, with 16 bases in between. The CDR3 covers 14 residues. Germline assignment: CDR1 SNHLY and CDR2 FYNNEI. CDR3 nucleotides: TGTGCCAGCAATCTCCGAGGGCCGGGAGAGACCCAGTACTTC. Translating it yields CASNLRGPGETQYF. Looking up the rest from reference TRBV2 and TRBJ2-5 gives the full variable domain: EPEVTQTPSHQVTQMGQEVILRCVPISNHLYFYWYRQILGQKVEFLVSFYNNEISEKSEIFDDQFSVERPDGSNFTLKIRSTKLEDSAMYFCASNLRGPGETQYFGPGTRLLVL.

This clone showed up just a few times. V is TRBV27 and J is TRBJ1-1, with TRBD1 matching over 10 bases. CDR3 length: 14 residues. Per germline, CDR1 MNHEY and CDR2 SMNVEV (reference sequence). The V segment lost 6 bases and the J segment 5 bases; nucleotides outside the gene matches: 6. The CDR3, as DNA: TGTGCCAGCAGCGACAGGGGGCGCGGGACTGAAGCTTTCTTT. It translates to CASSDRGRGTEAFF.

This chain uses TRBV5-4 with TRBJ1-3; the D gene is possibly TRBD1 (5 bases). V dropped 3 bases and J dropped 4 bases, with 11 bases sitting between them. This CDR3 has 14 residues. Germline assignment: CDR1 SGHNT and CDR2 YYREEE (reference sequence). The CDR3 protein is CASSSQGEGNTIYF. The DNA for the CDR3 is TGTGCCAGCAGCTCTCAGGGCGAGGGAAACACCATATATTTT.

The rearrangement uses TRBV5-1 and TRBJ1-1, with no clear D. Germline V gene sequence: CDR1 SGHRS, CDR2 YFSETQ. The CDR3 has 12 amino acids. Trimming pared 2 bases from V and 1 base from J, leaving 3 bases between. The CDR3 nucleotides read TGCGCCAGCAGCTTCGGGAACACTGAAGCTTTCTTT. Translation: CASSFGNTEAFF.

The chain couples TRBV10-1 to TRBJ1-1; no clear D. Germline values: CDR1 WNHNN, CDR2 SYGVQD (reference sequence). CDR3 length: 14 amino acids. V was clipped by 0 bases and J by 5 bases, with 10 bases between them. CDR3 bases: TGCGCCAGCAGTGAGTCGGGTCCCGGGACTGAAGCTTTCTTT. As protein: CASSESGPGTEAFF.

Remarks on this clone: The junction departs from the called germline gene at one end, perhaps through a read error. J is TRBJ1-3 and V is TRBV7-6, with D unresolved. The CDR3 spans 15 residues. CDR1 SGHVS and CDR2 FNYEAQ come from the germline V gene. The CDR3 DNA is TGTGCCAGCAGTTTAGGCGGGCAATCTGGAAACACCATATATTTT. This gives the protein CASSLGGQSGNTIYF.

CDR3 sequence: CASSPASGTYNYEQYF. Written as DNA, the CDR3 is TGTGCCAGCTCACCGGCTTCTGGGACATATAACTACGAGCAGTACTTC. This chain joins TRBV18 and TRBJ2-7, with a weak D call TRBD1 (6 bases). Trimming stripped 3 bases from V and 3 bases from J, with 18 bases between. The CDR3 is 16 amino acids. The germline V gene encodes CDR1 KGHSH and CDR2 LQKENI.

V and J are TRBV28 and TRBJ2-3; 15 positions match TRBD2. V lost 0 bases to trimming and J lost 5 bases; unmatched junction nucleotides: 0. Germline V gene data show CDR1 as MDHEN and CDR2 as SYDVKM. This CDR3 comprises 16 residues. This chain's CDR3 is CASSLWGLAGGDTQYF. The CDR3 DNA is TGTGCCAGCAGTTTATGGGGACTAGCGGGGGGAGATACGCAGTATTTT.

J is TRBJ2-3 and V is TRBV27, with 9 bases matching TRBD2. The V and J ends lost 6 bases and 3 bases, in that order; junction bases with no gene match: 13. CDR1 is MNHEY and CDR2 is SMNVEV in the germline V gene (reference sequence). The CDR3 runs 17 residues. CDR3 coding DNA: TGTGCCAGCAGCCCCTGGCTTGCGGGGGGGGGAACAGATACGCAGTATTTT. Protein product: CASSPWLAGGGTDTQYF.

The V gene is TRBV28, the J gene TRBJ1-6, with 8 bases lining up with TRBD1. The CDR3 consists of 15 residues. The germline gives CDR1 MDHEN, CDR2 SYDVKM. V trimming: 2 bases; J trimming: 6 bases; junction bases outside the gene matches: 3. CDR3 bases: TGTGCCAGCAGTTTACTTACAGGGGGTAATTCACCCCTCCACTTT. Amino acid sequence: CASSLLTGGNSPLHF. The whole variable domain, filled in from reference TRBV28 and TRBJ1-6, reads DVKVTQSSRYLVKRTGEKVFLECVQDMDHENMFWYRQDPGLGLRLIYFSYDVKMKEKGDIPEGYSVSREKKERFSLILESASTNQTSMYLCASSLLTGGNSPLHFGNGTRLTVT.

Worth noting for this clone: The identical CDR3 is also encoded by other nucleotide sequences in the sample. The chain couples TRBV19 to TRBJ1-5, with a tentative D call TRBD1 (5 bases). The V end lost 3 bases, the J end lost 4 bases, and 10 bases lay between the germline ends. Germline CDR1 LNHDA, CDR2 SQIVND (reference sequence). This CDR3 has 14 amino acids. CDR3 sequence reads: CASSIPRGNQPQHF. DNA for the CDR3: TGTGCCAGTAGTATCCCACGGGGGAATCAGCCCCAGCATTTT.

V gene TRBV19 combines with J gene TRBJ2-7; the match to TRBD1 covers 9 bases. CDR3 length equals 14 residues. Per the germline V gene, CDR1 is LNHDA and CDR2 is SQIVND (reference sequence). The V segment lost 6 bases and the J segment 2 bases; nucleotides outside the gene matches: 5. CDR3 nucleotide sequence: TGTGCCAGTAGCCCCGGGACAGGGACCTACGAGCAGTACTTC. This gives the protein CASSPGTGTYEQYF.

The chain has TRBV20-1 and TRBJ2-7; TRBD2 matches 10 bases. The germline V gene encodes CDR1 DFQATT and CDR2 SNEGSKA (reference sequence). The length of the CDR3 is 11 residues. J was trimmed by 6 bases and V by 6 bases; bases with no gene match: 2. CDR3 DNA: TGCAGTGCAGGACTAGCGGCCGAGCAGTACTTC. Its translation is CSAGLAAEQYF.

The chain is built from TRBV9 and TRBJ2-2, with D possibly being TRBD2 (5 bases). The CDR3 extends over 16 amino acids. V was pared by 2 bases and J by 1 base, with 12 bases between. Germline V gene lookup returns CDR1 SGDLS and CDR2 YYNGEE. CDR3: CASSVGPGENTGELFF. The CDR3 region has the DNA TGTGCCAGCAGCGTTGGACCCGGGGAGAACACCGGGGAGCTGTTTTTT.

The rearrangement uses TRBV5-1 and TRBJ2-7; D possibly corresponds to TRBD1 (6 bases). Looked up from germline, CDR1 is SGHRS and CDR2 is YFSETQ. The ends were cut back, 3 bases at V and 1 base at J, with 11 bases in the middle. The CDR3 runs to 14 residues. Here the CDR3 reads CASSYQGSSYEQYF. The CDR3 DNA reads as TGCGCCAGCAGCTACCAGGGGTCTTCCTACGAGCAGTACTTC.

A remark on this clone: A read error may produce the germline difference seen at one junction end. The chain couples TRBV28 to TRBJ2-2; 14 bases agree with TRBD2. The CDR3 totals 17 residues. Per germline, CDR1 MDHEN and CDR2 SYDVKM. Here the CDR3 reads CANSRRTSGRSTGELFF. CDR3 nucleotides: TGTGCCAACAGTCGAAGGACTAGCGGGAGGAGCACCGGGGAGCTGTTTTTT.

The rearrangement links TRBV11-3 to TRBJ2-5; 9 bases line up with TRBD1. With 1 base clipped from V and 7 bases from J, the junction kept 7 bases outside the gene matches. Looked up from germline, CDR1 is SGHNT and CDR2 is YENEEA. The CDR3 totals 15 residues. The CDR3 reads CASSLGAGQGGTQYF. DNA for the CDR3: TGTGCCAGCAGCTTAGGAGCGGGACAGGGTGGGACCCAGTACTTC. The full variable domain, with the rest looked up from reference TRBV11-3 and TRBJ2-5, is EAGVVQSPRYKIIEKKQPVAFWCNPISGHNTLYWYLQNLGQGPELLIRYENEEAVDDSQLPKDRFSAERLKGVDSTLKIQPAELGDSAVYLCASSLGAGQGGTQYFGPGTRLLVL.

The chain recombines TRBV28 with TRBJ1-1; maybe TRBD1 (5 bases). Germline V gives CDR1 MDHEN, CDR2 SYDVKM. V gave up 9 bases and J gave up 6 bases, with 23 bases separating them. The CDR3 runs 15 residues. The CDR3 is CASNSGGRGGAEAFF. The CDR3 DNA is TGTGCCAGTAACTCGGGGGGTCGAGGTGGCGCTGAAGCTTTCTTT.

The chain is built from TRBV10-3 and TRBJ2-4; D is perhaps TRBD2 (5 bases). V lost 4 bases and J 0 bases, leaving 16 bases between the germline ends. The germline V gene encodes CDR1 ENHRY and CDR2 SYGVKD. The CDR3 consists of 17 residues. The CDR3 coding sequence is TGTGCCATCAGTGCCAGTCCGGGCCGGGGAGCCAAAAACATTCAGTACTTC. Residues: CAISASPGRGAKNIQYF.

This clone showed up just once. The chain joins TRBV2 to TRBJ2-2; 9 bases are a match to TRBD1. J gave up 5 bases and V 1 base, and 2 bases lay outside the gene matches. The CDR3 totals 15 residues. The germline CDR1 and CDR2 sequences are SNHLY and FYNNEI. CDR3 protein: CASSEETGGTGELFF. CDR3 DNA: TGTGCCAGCAGTGAAGAGACAGGGGGAACCGGGGAGCTGTTTTTT. Looking up the rest from reference TRBV2 and TRBJ2-2 gives the full variable domain: EPEVTQTPSHQVTQMGQEVILRCVPISNHLYFYWYRQILGQKVEFLVSFYNNEISEKSEIFDDQFSVERPDGSNFTLKIRSTKLEDSAMYFCASSEETGGTGELFFGEGSRLTVL.

This chain joins TRBV6-5 and TRBJ1-6; 11 bases map to TRBD1. The V and J ends lost 4 bases and 10 bases, in that order; junction bases with no gene match: 0. Germline V gene sequence: CDR1 MNHEY, CDR2 SVGAGI. The CDR3 is 13 residues long. CDR3 protein: CASSWDRGSPLHF. CDR3 sequence (DNA): TGTGCCAGCAGTTGGGACAGGGGGTCACCCCTCCACTTT.

This clone was observed a few times. V gene TRBV4-1 combines with J gene TRBJ1-2; D uncertain. Looked up from germline, CDR1 is MGHRA and CDR2 is YSYEKL. The CDR3 runs 14 residues. Trimming left V 1 base short and J 3 bases short, with 9 bases between. The CDR3 loop reads CASSQGRSDYGYTF. CDR3 sequence (DNA): TGCGCCAGCAGCCAAGGGAGATCCGACTATGGCTACACCTTC.

The chain has TRBV9 and TRBJ2-3, with 9 bases that match TRBD1. V lost 3 bases to trimming and J lost 6 bases; unmatched junction nucleotides: 11. This CDR3 comprises 16 residues. Germline V gene lookup returns CDR1 SGDLS and CDR2 YYNGEE. The CDR3 coding sequence is TGTGCCAGCAGCGGGCATAGACAGGGGGGTAGCGATACGCAGTATTTT. Amino acids: CASSGHRQGGSDTQYF.